This TCR beta chain is drawn from a study of blood T cell repertoires in COVID-19. CDR1 and CDR2 from the germline V gene are SGHNT and YENEEA. Trimming cost V 5 bases and J 0 bases; bases outside gene matches: 4. The CDR3 covers 15 residues. The repertoire was sequenced with immunoSEQ multiplex PCR; TCRdb's copy has only in-frame clones and lacks some. In the table there are some 220,000 clones, about 88% of which are singletons. The study counted Cohort 3 donors as recovered given two negative PCRs, clearance, or symptom resolution. The chain couples TRBV11-3 to TRBJ2-3, with 8 positions matching TRBD2. The receptor comes from a woman in her twenties or thirties who had recovered from COVID-19. Sequences were obtained from PBMCs or T cells enriched from blood (not recorded which). CDR3 in DNA: TGTGCCAGCAGCACCGGGACTAGTAGCACAGATACGCAGTATTTT. Amino acids: CASSTGTSSTDTQYF.